This is a list of T cell receptor beta chains from one sample in a study of follicular helper T cells after annual influenza vaccination. Sequencing was performed with immunoSEQ multiplex PCR; in TCRdb, only in-frame clones are kept and a portion is missing. The sample has more than 10,000 clones, 70% to 85% seen once. This specimen consisted of CXCR5- memory CD4+ T cells sorted from blood, obtained 6 weeks after influenza vaccination. These receptors came from an adult who received the influenza vaccine. CDR3s include the opening cysteine and the closing phenylalanine or tryptophan. Each record gives: CDR3 protein, CDR3 DNA, clone size, D gene, V gene, J gene, CDR3 length. A D gene is named only where the DNA matches it firmly. Size is omitted from some rows. Given values are once, few, many or a class for expanded clones.

CASSPDRGLGGYTF	TGCGCCAGCAGCCCGGACAGGGGGCTGGGTGGCTACACCTTC	.	TRBD1	TRBV5-1	TRBJ1-2	14
CASSANPGTASGANVLTF	TGCGCCAGCAGCGCAAATCCCGGGACAGCCTCTGGGGCCAACGTCCTGACTTTC	.	TRBD1	TRBV5-1	TRBJ2-6	18
CATATSGSEAFF	TGTGCCACGGCGACCTCAGGGTCTGAAGCTTTCTTT	.	.	TRBV10-3	TRBJ1-1	12
CASSGVPNSPLHF	TGTGCCAGCAGTGGGGTGCCTAATTCACCCCTCCACTTT	.	.	TRBV2	TRBJ1-6	13
CASGYLSYNEQFF	TGTGCCAGCGGCTACCTCTCCTACAATGAGCAGTTCTTC	.	.	TRBV6-1	TRBJ2-1	13
CASSLRLSGANVLTF	TGTGCCAGCAGCTTGAGGCTTTCTGGGGCCAACGTCCTGACTTTC	.	.	TRBV5-4	TRBJ2-6	15
CATSGGTSGLYNEQFF	TGTGCCACCAGCGGTGGGACTAGCGGACTCTACAATGAGCAGTTCTTC	.	TRBD2	TRBV15	TRBJ2-1	16
CASTGRVADTQYF	TGTGCCAGCACCGGCAGGGTTGCAGATACGCAGTATTTT	.	.	TRBV7-2	TRBJ2-3	13
CASSTGSGQPQHF	TGCGCCAGCAGTACAGGTTCGGGTCAGCCCCAGCATTTT	.	.	TRBV10-2	TRBJ1-5	13
CASSGPGQGALSFYEQYF	TGTGCCAGCAGTGGACCGGGACAGGGGGCGTTAAGCTTTTACGAGCAGTACTTC	.	TRBD1	TRBV2	TRBJ2-7	18
CAESLDATDTQYF	TGTGCCGAAAGCCTGGACGCCACAGATACGCAGTATTTT	.	.	TRBV2	TRBJ2-3	13
CASSTGQGGLGAFF	TGTGCCAGCAGCACTGGACAGGGCGGACTTGGGGCTTTCTTT	.	TRBD1	TRBV7-9	TRBJ1-1	14
CATSRGTSGSSTDTQYF	TGTGCCACCAGCAGAGGGACTAGCGGCTCTAGCACAGATACGCAGTATTTT	few	TRBD2	TRBV15	TRBJ2-3	17
CASSPDRQNTEAFF	TGTGCCAGCTCACCAGACAGACAGAACACTGAAGCTTTCTTT	few	.	TRBV18	TRBJ1-1	14
CASSEETGDSPLHF	TGTGCCAGCAGTGAAGAGACAGGAGATTCACCCCTCCACTTT	few	.	TRBV2	TRBJ1-6	14
CASSNGQVRRISGYTF	TGTGCCAGTAGTAATGGACAGGTCCGCCGTATCAGTGGCTACACCTTC	.	TRBD1	TRBV19	TRBJ1-2	16
CASSVDAGGPLYEQYF	TGTGCCAGCAGCGTAGATGCGGGGGGGCCGCTATACGAGCAGTACTTC	.	TRBD2	TRBV9	TRBJ2-7	16
CASSTRASGYEQYF	TGTGCCAGCTCAACCCGGGCTAGCGGATACGAGCAGTACTTC	few	TRBD2	TRBV28	TRBJ2-7	14
CSVDRLSGYTF	TGCAGCGTTGACAGGCTTTCTGGCTACACCTTC	.	.	TRBV29-1	TRBJ1-2	11
CASSSQEFTDTQYF	TGTGCCAGCAGCTCCCAGGAGTTCACAGATACGCAGTATTTT	.	.	TRBV7-9	TRBJ2-3	14
CASSYITGTGVRQYF	TGTGCCAGCAGTTACATAACCGGGACAGGGGTTCGGCAGTACTTC	.	TRBD1	TRBV6-5	TRBJ2-7	15
CASSPPASPRETQYF	TGTGCCAGCTCACCACCAGCTTCCCCCCGCGAGACCCAGTACTTC	.	.	TRBV18	TRBJ2-5	15
CASSPNRGF	TGTGCCAGCAGCCCAAATCGGGGCTTT	once	.	TRBV3-1/TRBV3-2	TRBJ1-6	9
CASSLIGQVDGYTF	TGTGCCAGCAGTTTAATAGGACAGGTGGATGGCTACACCTTC	.	TRBD1	TRBV28	TRBJ1-2	14
CASSFRAGWANTIYF	TGTGCCAGCAGTTTCCGGGCAGGGTGGGCAAACACCATATATTTT	.	.	TRBV27	TRBJ1-3	15
CASSARRGGSLEKTQYF	TGTGCCAGCAGTGCGAGAAGAGGAGGGTCGCTCGAAAAGACCCAGTACTTC	.	.	TRBV6-1	TRBJ2-5	17
CASSVSGGPSSYEQYF	TGTGCCAGCAGTGTCAGCGGGGGGCCGAGCTCCTACGAGCAGTACTTC	large	TRBD2	TRBV6-1	TRBJ2-7	16
CASSFSRGTEAFF	TGTGCCAGCAGCTTTTCGAGGGGCACTGAAGCTTTCTTT	.	.	TRBV11-2	TRBJ1-1	13
CASSSLGLRGVEKLFF	TGCGCCAGCAGCTCCTTGGGACTCCGGGGGGTTGAAAAACTGTTTTTT	once	.	TRBV5-1	TRBJ1-4	16
CASSLSGSSGNTIYF	TGTGCCAGCAGCTTATCAGGGAGCTCTGGAAACACCATATATTTT	.	.	TRBV5-4	TRBJ1-3	15
CASSPNGVLSYNEQFF	TGCGCCAGCAGCCCAAATGGGGTCTTATCATACAATGAGCAGTTCTTC	.	.	TRBV5-1	TRBJ2-1	16
CAEVAYSTWRANTGELFF	TGTGCAGAAGTCGCTTATTCTACGTGGCGCGCGAACACCGGGGAGCTGTTTTTT	.	.	TRBV12-2	TRBJ2-2	18
CSVANRLSSYEQYF	TGCAGCGTGGCTAACCGACTGAGCTCCTACGAGCAGTACTTC	.	.	TRBV29-1	TRBJ2-7	14
CASSFVQSTHTQYF	TGCGCCAGCAGCTTCGTACAGAGCACACATACGCAGTATTTT	.	.	TRBV5-1	TRBJ2-3	14
CASAALGGGQPQHF	TGTGCCAGCGCTGCTTTGGGGGGGGGTCAGCCCCAGCATTTT	.	.	TRBV6-5	TRBJ1-5	14
CASSQIVQGAKNQPQHF	TGCGCCAGCAGCCAGATTGTTCAGGGCGCAAAGAATCAGCCCCAGCATTTT	.	.	TRBV4-1	TRBJ1-5	17
CASSNHWNTEAFF	TGTGCCAGTAGTAATCACTGGAACACTGAAGCTTTCTTT	few	.	TRBV19	TRBJ1-1	13
CASSSTGNTEAFF	TGCGCCAGCAGCTCCACAGGGAACACTGAAGCTTTCTTT	few	.	TRBV5-1	TRBJ1-1	13
CASSRGTGAGNTIYF	TGTGCCAGCAGCCGAGGGACAGGGGCTGGAAACACCATATATTTT	.	TRBD1	TRBV5-5	TRBJ1-3	15
CASSLSMGTGNTIYF	TGTGCCAGCAGTTTATCGATGGGGACTGGAAACACCATATATTTT	.	.	TRBV27	TRBJ1-3	15
CASGFQPPHGLPYHLNTEAFF	TGTGCTAGTGGTTTCCAGCCCCCCCACGGGCTGCCTTATCACTTAAACACTGAAGCTTTCTTT	.	.	TRBV12-5	TRBJ1-1	21
CASSPSTGVNTEAFF	TGTGCCAGCTCCCCCTCGACAGGGGTGAACACTGAAGCTTTCTTT	.	TRBD1	TRBV18	TRBJ1-1	15
CASSYWRGPSTDTQYF	TGTGCCAGCAGCTATTGGCGGGGGCCTAGCACAGATACGCAGTATTTT	.	.	TRBV7-2	TRBJ2-3	16
CASSPRDFNF	TGTGCCAGCAGCCCCCGGGACTTCAACTTC	.	.	TRBV7-9	TRBJ2-4	10
CASSVGWQGIDIQYF	TGTGCCAGCAGCGTAGGGTGGCAGGGGATAGACATTCAGTACTTC	.	.	TRBV9	TRBJ2-4	15
CASSELGINYGYTF	TGCGCCAGCAGTGAACTAGGGATAAACTATGGCTACACCTTC	.	.	TRBV10-2	TRBJ1-2	14
CASSLGALAGQPQHF	TGCGCCAGCAGCTTGGGAGCTTTGGCTGGGCAGCCCCAGCATTTT	.	.	TRBV5-1	TRBJ1-5	15
CASSRGQDYTGELFF	TGTGCCAGCTCCCGCGGACAGGATTACACCGGGGAGCTGTTTTTT	.	TRBD1	TRBV18	TRBJ2-2	15
CSSGPGETQYF	TGCAGTTCCGGGCCCGGTGAGACCCAGTACTTC	.	.	TRBV20-1	TRBJ2-5	11
CASSEYGIGANVLTF	TGTGCCAGCAGTGAATATGGGATAGGGGCCAACGTCCTGACTTTC	.	.	TRBV25-1	TRBJ2-6	15
CASSVGGSTDTQYF	TGTGCCAGCAGCGTAGGGGGTAGCACAGATACGCAGTATTTT	.	.	TRBV9	TRBJ2-3	14
CASRNRGGSTDTQYF	TGTGCCAGCAGAAATCGGGGGGGAAGCACAGATACGCAGTATTTT	.	TRBD2	TRBV6-5	TRBJ2-3	15
CASSFEGFDGYTF	TGTGCCAGCAGCTTTGAGGGATTTGACGGCTACACCTTC	.	.	TRBV5-5	TRBJ1-2	13
CASSALNTNTGELFF	TGTGCCAGCAGCGCATTAAATACGAACACCGGGGAGCTGTTTTTT	once	.	TRBV5-6	TRBJ2-2	15
CALSLAGAPTDTQYF	TGTGCCCTATCCCTAGCGGGGGCCCCCACAGATACGCAGTATTTT	.	TRBD2	TRBV10-3	TRBJ2-3	15